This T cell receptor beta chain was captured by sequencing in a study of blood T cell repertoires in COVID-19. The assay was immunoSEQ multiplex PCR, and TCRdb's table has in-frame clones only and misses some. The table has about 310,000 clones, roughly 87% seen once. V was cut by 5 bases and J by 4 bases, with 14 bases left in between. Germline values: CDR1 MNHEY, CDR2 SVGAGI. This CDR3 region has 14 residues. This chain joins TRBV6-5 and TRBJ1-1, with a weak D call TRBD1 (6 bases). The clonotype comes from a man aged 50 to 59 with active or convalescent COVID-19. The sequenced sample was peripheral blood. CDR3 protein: CASSTTGFATEAFF. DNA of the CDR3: TGTGCCAGCAGTACGACAGGTTTCGCCACTGAAGCTTTCTTT.